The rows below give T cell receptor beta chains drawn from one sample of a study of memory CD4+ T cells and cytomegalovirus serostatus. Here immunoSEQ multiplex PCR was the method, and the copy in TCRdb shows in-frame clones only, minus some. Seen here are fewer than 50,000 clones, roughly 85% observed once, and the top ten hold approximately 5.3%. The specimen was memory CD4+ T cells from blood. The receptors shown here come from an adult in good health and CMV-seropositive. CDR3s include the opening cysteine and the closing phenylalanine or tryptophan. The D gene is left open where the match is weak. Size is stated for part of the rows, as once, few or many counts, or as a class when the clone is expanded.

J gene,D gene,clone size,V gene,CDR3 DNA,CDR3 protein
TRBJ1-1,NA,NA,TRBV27,TGTGCCAGCATCCCCGTGAGGGCAGCGAACACTGAAGCTTTCTTT,CASIPVRAANTEAFF
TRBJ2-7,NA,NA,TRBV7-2,TGTGCCAGCAGCTTAGAAGCAGAATACGAGCAGTACTTC,CASSLEAEYEQYF
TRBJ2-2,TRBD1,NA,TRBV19,TGTGCCAGTAGTGCGGACAGGCACCCTACGAACACCGGGGAGCTGTTTTTT,CASSADRHPTNTGELFF
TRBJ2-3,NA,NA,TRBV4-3,TGCGCCAGCAGCCAAGCCTCCTTTGAGCCAGATACGCAGTATTTT,CASSQASFEPDTQYF
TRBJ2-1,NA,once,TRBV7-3,TGTGCCAGCAGCTCCTATAACAACAATGAGCAGTTCTTC,CASSSYNNNEQFF
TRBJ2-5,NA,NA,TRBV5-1,TGCGCCAGCAGCTTGGTCGGGCAGAGCCGGGAGACCCAGTACTTC,CASSLVGQSRETQYF
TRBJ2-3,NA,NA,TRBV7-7,TGTGCCAGCAGCTTAGGGTCAGGGCCCCAAGATACGCAGTATTTT,CASSLGSGPQDTQYF
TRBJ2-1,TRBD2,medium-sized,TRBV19,TGTGCCAGTAGTACCGGGACTAGCGGACTCAATGAGCAGTTCTTC,CASSTGTSGLNEQFF
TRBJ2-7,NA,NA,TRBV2,TGTGCCAGCAGTATATTCGAGGGACTCTCCTACGAGCAGTACTTC,CASSIFEGLSYEQYF
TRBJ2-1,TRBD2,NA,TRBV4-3,TGCGCCAGCAGCCAAGAACTAGCGGGGTACAATGAGCAGTTCTTC,CASSQELAGYNEQFF
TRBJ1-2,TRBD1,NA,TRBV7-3,TGTGCCAGCAGCTCGGGACAGGGGTACGGCGGCTACACCTTC,CASSSGQGYGGYTF
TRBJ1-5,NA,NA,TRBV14,TGTGCCAGCAGCCAAGTAAGGGACAGCAATCAGCCCCAGCATTTT,CASSQVRDSNQPQHF
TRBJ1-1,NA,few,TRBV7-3,TGTGCCAGCAGCTTGAATGGGGCTGGTACTGAAGCTTTCTTT,CASSLNGAGTEAFF
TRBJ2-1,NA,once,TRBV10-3,TGTGCCATCAGGACCGATCTAAGGGAGCAGTTCTTC,CAIRTDLREQFF
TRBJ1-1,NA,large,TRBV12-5,TGTGCTAGTGGGCTCGGGGGTAAAGCTTTCTTT,CASGLGGKAFF
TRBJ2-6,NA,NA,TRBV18,TGTGCCAGCTCACCGTCGGCTTCTGGGGCCAACGTCCTGACTTTC,CASSPSASGANVLTF
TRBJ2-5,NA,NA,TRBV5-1,TGCGCCAGCAGCCCCCGGACCTCTAGTGAGACCCAGTACTTC,CASSPRTSSETQYF
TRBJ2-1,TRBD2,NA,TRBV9,TGTGCCAGCAGTGCCCCAACACCGGGGGGTGAGCAGTTCTTC,CASSAPTPGGEQFF
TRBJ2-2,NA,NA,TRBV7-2,TGTGCCAGCAGCTTAGGGCTACACACCACCGGGGAGCTGTTTTTT,CASSLGLHTTGELFF
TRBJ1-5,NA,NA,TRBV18,TGTGCCAGCTCTCCGACCGACGGAGAGTCCCAGCATTTT,CASSPTDGESQHF
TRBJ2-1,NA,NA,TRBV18,TGTGCCAGCTCACCGTCAGGGCCTTTGTACAATGAGCAGTTCTTC,CASSPSGPLYNEQFF
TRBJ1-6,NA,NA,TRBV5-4,TGTGCCAGCAGTATGGCAGAGAGGGGTTCACCCCTCCACTTT,CASSMAERGSPLHF
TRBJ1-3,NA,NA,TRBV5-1,TGCGCCAGCAGCTTACCAGGGAGCGGTACTGGAAACACCATATATTTT,CASSLPGSGTGNTIYF
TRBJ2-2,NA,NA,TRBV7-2,TGTGCCAGCAGCCCGCCTCCCCTGGCCGGGGAGCTGTTTTTT,CASSPPPLAGELFF
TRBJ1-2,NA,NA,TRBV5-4,TGTGCCAGCAGCCTGGGGGCCCAGGGGAACTATGGCTACACCTTC,CASSLGAQGNYGYTF
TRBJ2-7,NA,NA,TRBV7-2,TGTGCCAGCAGCCCACAAGGCGGCACTTACGAGCAGTACTTC,CASSPQGGTYEQYF
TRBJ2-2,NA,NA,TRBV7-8,TGTGCCAGCAGCTTAGAGGGCATGTTATTAGAGTCTGCCGGGGAGCTGTTTTTT,CASSLEGMLLESAGELFF
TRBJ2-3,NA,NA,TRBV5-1,TGCGCCAGCAGCTCGGACCCCCGGCTGGATACGCAGTATTTT,CASSSDPRLDTQYF
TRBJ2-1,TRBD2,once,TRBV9,TGTGCCAGCAGCGGAGAGGGACTAGCGGAGGGGGGGAAGCAGTTCTTC,CASSGEGLAEGGKQFF
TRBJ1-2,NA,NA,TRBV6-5,TGTGCCAGCAGTTACTCCGGTCGGTCGGACTATGGCTACACCTTC,CASSYSGRSDYGYTF
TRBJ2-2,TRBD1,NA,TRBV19,TGTGCCAGTAGTATCCCAGGGGGCGGGGAGCTGTTTTTT,CASSIPGGGELFF
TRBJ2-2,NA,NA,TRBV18,TGTGCCAGCTCACCACCCCCACTAGGTTCCGGGGAGCTGTTTTTT,CASSPPPLGSGELFF
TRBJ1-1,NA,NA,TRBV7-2,TGTGCCAGCAGCAGCGGCGGGGGGGGAAGCACTGAAGCTTTCTTT,CASSSGGGGSTEAFF
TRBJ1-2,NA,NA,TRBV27,TGTGCCAGCAGTGACTCCGGGACCCAGATTTTCAGGGGCTACACCTTC,CASSDSGTQIFRGYTF
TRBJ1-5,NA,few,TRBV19,TGTGCCAGTATCCGGGGGGGAGGAGGCCAGCCCCAGCATTTT,CASIRGGGGQPQHF
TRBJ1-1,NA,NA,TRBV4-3,TGCGCCAGCAGCCAAGACAGGAACACTGAAGCTTTCTTT,CASSQDRNTEAFF
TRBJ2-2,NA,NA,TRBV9,TGTGCCAGCAGCGTAGGAGGAGCTTGGGCCGGGGAGCTGTTTTTT,CASSVGGAWAGELFF
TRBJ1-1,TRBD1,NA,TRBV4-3,TGCGCCAGCAGCCAAGGGTGGCGGACAGGAGAAGCTTTCTTT,CASSQGWRTGEAFF